This TCR beta chain is from a study of blood T cell repertoires in COVID-19 (TCRdb year 2020). With regard to the full study: Collaborator samples came from the United States, Italy and Spain and covered acute and convalescent phases of COVID-19. The material from the prospective study consisted of cDNA or gDNA derived from T cells, B-cell-depleted T cells, or PBMCs. Deeply sampled blood TCRbeta repertoires from subjects exposed to, actively infected with, or recovered from COVID-19 were included in the dataset. The repertoires were released in a freely available public database intended as a resource for research on the immune response to SARS-CoV-2. Samples were obtained from the ongoing ImmuneRACE study (first 160 participants) and from over 1,000 subjects provided by 6 global collaborators. A de-identified subject ID, COVID-19 status, age in years and sex were almost always included in the sample metadata. HLA class I and class II types, where available, came from metadata supplied by the sample provider rather than from assay-based typing. The study at large found these results: The amount of clinical and demographic metadata varied by source and participant and was provided uncurated.

CDR1 and CDR2, looked up from the germline V gene (reference sequence), are GTSNPN and SVGIG. Inclusive of the bounding cysteine and phenylalanine, the CDR3 is 15 residues long. Just the 45-base CDR3 DNA is kept, in frame starting at base 1. Deletion took 3 bases off V and 7 bases off J, with a span of 19 bases between the germline ends. This clone was found once. The antigen this receptor binds is unknown. Per-base qualities were not stored, and no clone one base away is much larger. TCRbeta CDR3 regions were amplified from genomic DNA by means of the immunoSEQ Assay, a bias-controlled multiplex PCR. The study's processing was this. Nucleated cell counts per sample were estimated from amplification of reference gene primers within the assay. Sequence reads were collapsed and filtered to measure the absolute abundance of every unique TCRbeta CDR3 rearrangement. For each sample, productive Simpson clonality was calculated as the square root of Simpson's diversity index across productive rearrangements. The table comes from immuneACCESS by way of TCRdb, which keeps in-frame sequences with V and J called. Part of the clones is missing from these tables; in studies checked, under half for an unresolved V gene and the rest for unknown reasons. That table supplies the V and J calls and clone size; D and trimming were determined from the DNA. This sample gives 29,000 or so clones in total; roughly 90% of them show up just once. The biggest ten clones account for roughly 4% of the sample.

Collaborating institutions collected whole blood in K2EDTA tubes following their own protocols. For TCRbeta analysis, collaborators shipped samples as frozen whole blood, isolated PBMCs, or DNA extracted from either of those sample types. Recombination linked TRBV30 to TRBJ2-1; the D gene is perhaps TRBD2, on 7 matching bases. Source material: peripheral blood. The receptor comes from a human donor in a cohort sampled during active COVID-19. This receptor carries the CDR3 CAWRTEGGGNNEQFF. The DNA reads TGTGCCTGGAGAACCGAGGGGGGGGGTAATAATGAGCAGTTCTTC.